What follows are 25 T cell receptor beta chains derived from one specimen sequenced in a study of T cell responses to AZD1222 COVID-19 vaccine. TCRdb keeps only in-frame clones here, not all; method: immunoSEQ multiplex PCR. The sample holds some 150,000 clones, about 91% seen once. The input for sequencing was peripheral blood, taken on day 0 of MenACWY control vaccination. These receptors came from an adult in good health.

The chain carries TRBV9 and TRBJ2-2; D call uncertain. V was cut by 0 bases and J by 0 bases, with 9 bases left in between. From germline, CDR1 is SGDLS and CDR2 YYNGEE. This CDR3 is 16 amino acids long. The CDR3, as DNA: TGTGCCAGCAGCGTAGAGCTAGGGTCGAACACCGGGGAGCTGTTTTTT. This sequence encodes CASSVELGSNTGELFF.

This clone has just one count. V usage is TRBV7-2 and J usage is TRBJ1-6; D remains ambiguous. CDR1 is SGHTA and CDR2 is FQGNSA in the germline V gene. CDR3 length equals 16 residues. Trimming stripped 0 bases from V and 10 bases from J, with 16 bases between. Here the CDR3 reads CASSLAGSAPFSPLHF. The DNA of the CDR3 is TGTGCCAGCAGCTTAGCGGGCAGCGCTCCATTCTCACCCCTCCACTTT.

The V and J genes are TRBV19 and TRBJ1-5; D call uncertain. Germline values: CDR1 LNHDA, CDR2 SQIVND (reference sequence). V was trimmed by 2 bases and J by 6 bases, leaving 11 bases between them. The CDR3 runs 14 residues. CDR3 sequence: CASSIQAGSQPQHF. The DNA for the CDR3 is TGTGCCAGTAGTATACAAGCCGGGAGTCAGCCCCAGCATTTT.

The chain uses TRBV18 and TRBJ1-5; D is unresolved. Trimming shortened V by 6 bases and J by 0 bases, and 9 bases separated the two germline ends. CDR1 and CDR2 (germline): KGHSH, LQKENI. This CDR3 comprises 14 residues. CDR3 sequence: CASSPGSSNQPQHF. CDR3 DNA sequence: TGTGCCAGCTCCCCCGGGTCTAGCAATCAGCCCCAGCATTTT.

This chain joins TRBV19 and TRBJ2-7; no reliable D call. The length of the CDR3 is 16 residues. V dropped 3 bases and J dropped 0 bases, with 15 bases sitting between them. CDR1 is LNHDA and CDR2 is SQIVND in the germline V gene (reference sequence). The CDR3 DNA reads TGTGCCAGTAGTATTAAGATTCGACCCTACTCCTACGAGCAGTACTTC. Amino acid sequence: CASSIKIRPYSYEQYF.

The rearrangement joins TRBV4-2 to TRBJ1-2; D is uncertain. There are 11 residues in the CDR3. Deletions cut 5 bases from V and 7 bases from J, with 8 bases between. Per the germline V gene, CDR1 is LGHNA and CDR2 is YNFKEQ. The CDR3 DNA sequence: TGTGCCAGCAGCGTGAACGCTGGCTACACCTTC. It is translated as CASSVNAGYTF.

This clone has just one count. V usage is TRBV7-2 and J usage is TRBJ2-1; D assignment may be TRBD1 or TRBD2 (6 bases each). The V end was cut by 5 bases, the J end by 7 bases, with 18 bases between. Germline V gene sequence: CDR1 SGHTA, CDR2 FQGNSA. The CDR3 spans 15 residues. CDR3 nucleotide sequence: TGTGCCAGCAGCCAATACGGGGGCGAAGGGAATGAGCAGTTCTTC. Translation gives CASSQYGGEGNEQFF.

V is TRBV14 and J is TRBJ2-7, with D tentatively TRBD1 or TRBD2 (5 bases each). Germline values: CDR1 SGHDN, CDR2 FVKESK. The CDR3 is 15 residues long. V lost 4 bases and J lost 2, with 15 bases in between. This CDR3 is CASSPTRGLPYEQYF. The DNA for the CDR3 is TGTGCCAGCAGCCCTACGAGGGGATTGCCCTACGAGCAGTACTTC.

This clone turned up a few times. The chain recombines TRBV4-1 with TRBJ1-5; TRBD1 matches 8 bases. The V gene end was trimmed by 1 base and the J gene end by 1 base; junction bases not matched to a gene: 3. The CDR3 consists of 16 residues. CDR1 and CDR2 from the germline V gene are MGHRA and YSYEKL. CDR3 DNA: TGCGCCAGCAGCCAAGCAGGGGGCGGGAGCAATCAGCCCCAGCATTTT. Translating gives CASSQAGGGSNQPQHF.

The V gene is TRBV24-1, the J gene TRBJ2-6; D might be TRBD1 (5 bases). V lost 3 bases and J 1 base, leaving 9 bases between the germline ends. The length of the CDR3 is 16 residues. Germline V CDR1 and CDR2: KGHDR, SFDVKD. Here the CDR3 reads CATSDRPGSGANVLTF. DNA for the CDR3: TGTGCCACCAGTGATAGACCAGGGTCTGGGGCCAACGTCCTGACTTTC.

The CDR3 DNA follows: TGTGCCAGCCCCAGCGGACCCTCCTACAATGAGCAGTTCTTC. Translation gives CASPSGPSYNEQFF. V is TRBV6-5 and J is TRBJ2-1, with TRBD2 as a possible D gene (5 bases). Germline loops: CDR1 MNHEY, CDR2 SVGAGI. The CDR3 has 14 amino acids. V was clipped by 8 bases and J by 0 bases, with 11 bases between them.

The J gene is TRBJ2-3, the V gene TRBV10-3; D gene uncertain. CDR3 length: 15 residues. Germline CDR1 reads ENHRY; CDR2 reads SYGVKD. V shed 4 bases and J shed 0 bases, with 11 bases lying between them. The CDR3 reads CAISVGTTSTDTQYF. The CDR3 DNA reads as TGTGCCATCAGTGTGGGTACTACTAGCACAGATACGCAGTATTTT.

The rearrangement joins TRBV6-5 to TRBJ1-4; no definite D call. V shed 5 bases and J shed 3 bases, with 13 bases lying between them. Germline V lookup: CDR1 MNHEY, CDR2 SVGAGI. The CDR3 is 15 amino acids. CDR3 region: CASSRLRAPNEKLFF. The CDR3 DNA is TGTGCCAGCAGTCGGTTGAGGGCCCCTAATGAAAAACTGTTTTTT.

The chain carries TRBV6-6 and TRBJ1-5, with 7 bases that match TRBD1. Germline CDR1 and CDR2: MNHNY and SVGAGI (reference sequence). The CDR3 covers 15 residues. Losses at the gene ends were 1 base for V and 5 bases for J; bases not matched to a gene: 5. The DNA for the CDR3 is TGTGCCAGCAGTTACTTAAGACAGGGTGATCAGCCCCAGCATTTT. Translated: CASSYLRQGDQPQHF.

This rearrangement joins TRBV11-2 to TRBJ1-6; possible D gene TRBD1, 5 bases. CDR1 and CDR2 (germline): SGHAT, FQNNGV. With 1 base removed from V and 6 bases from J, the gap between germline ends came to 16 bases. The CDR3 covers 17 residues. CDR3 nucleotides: TGTGCCAGCAGCTTAGTAGGGAGGGGAAGGAGTAATTCACCCCTCCACTTT. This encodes CASSLVGRGRSNSPLHF.

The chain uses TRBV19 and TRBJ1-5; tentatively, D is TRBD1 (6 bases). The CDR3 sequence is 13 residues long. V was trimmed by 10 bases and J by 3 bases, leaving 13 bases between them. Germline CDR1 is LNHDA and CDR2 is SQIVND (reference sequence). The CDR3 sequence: CATETGLNQPQHF. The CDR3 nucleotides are TGTGCCACAGAGACAGGCCTCAATCAGCCCCAGCATTTT.

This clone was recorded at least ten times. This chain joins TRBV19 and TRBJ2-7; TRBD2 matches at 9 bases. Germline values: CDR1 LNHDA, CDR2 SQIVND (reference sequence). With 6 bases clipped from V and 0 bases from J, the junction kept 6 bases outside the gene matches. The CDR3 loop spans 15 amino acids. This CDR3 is CASSPGTSSSYEQYF. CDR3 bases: TGTGCCAGTAGCCCCGGGACTAGCAGCTCCTACGAGCAGTACTTC.

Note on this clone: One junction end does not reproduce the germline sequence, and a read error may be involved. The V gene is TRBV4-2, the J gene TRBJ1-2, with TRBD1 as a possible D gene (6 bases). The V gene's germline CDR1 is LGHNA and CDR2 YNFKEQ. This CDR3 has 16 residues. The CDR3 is CASSQDTRGGGYGYTF. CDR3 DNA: TGTGCCAGCAGCCAAGATACGAGGGGGGGTGGGTATGGTTACACCTTC.

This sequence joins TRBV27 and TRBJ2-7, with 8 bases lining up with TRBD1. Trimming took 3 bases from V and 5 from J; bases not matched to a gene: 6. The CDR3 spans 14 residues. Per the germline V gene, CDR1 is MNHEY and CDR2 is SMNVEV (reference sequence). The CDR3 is CASSFGQGANEQYF. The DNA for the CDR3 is TGTGCCAGCAGTTTCGGGCAGGGGGCAAACGAGCAGTACTTC.

The DNA for the CDR3 is TGTGCCAGCAGTCATGACAGGGAAAGAATCGGCTACACCTTC. Its translation is CASSHDRERIGYTF. The rearrangement joins TRBV5-4 to TRBJ1-2; TRBD1 matches 7 bases. V gave up 5 bases and J gave up 8 bases; unmatched junction bases: 12. The CDR3 is 14 amino acids. Per germline, CDR1 SGHNT and CDR2 YYREEE (reference sequence). The full variable domain, rest sourced from reference TRBV5-4 and TRBJ1-2, is ETGVTQSPTHLIKTRGQQVTLRCSSQSGHNTVSWYQQALGQGPQFIFQYYREEENGRGNFPPRFSGLQFPNYSSELNVNALELDDSALYLCASSHDRERIGYTFGSGTRLTVV.

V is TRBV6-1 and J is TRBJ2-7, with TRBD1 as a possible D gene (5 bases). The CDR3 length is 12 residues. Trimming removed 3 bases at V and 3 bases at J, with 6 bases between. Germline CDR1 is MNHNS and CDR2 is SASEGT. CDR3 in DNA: TGTGCCAGCAGTGACAGGGACTACGAGCAGTACTTC. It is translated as CASSDRDYEQYF.

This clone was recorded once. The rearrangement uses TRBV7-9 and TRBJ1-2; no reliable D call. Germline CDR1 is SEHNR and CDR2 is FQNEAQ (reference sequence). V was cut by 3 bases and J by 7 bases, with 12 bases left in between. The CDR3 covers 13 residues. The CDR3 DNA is TGTGCCAGCAGCTTTAGAGACAATGCTGGCTACACCTTC. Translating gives CASSFRDNAGYTF.

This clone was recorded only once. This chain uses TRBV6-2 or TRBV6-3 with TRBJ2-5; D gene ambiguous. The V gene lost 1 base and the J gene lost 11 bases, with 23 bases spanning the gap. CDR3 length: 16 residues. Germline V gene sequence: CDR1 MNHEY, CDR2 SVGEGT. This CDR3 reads CASSYLKTRRRHAQYF. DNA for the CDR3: TGTGCCAGCAGTTACTTAAAAACTCGACGGCGTCACGCGCAGTACTTC.

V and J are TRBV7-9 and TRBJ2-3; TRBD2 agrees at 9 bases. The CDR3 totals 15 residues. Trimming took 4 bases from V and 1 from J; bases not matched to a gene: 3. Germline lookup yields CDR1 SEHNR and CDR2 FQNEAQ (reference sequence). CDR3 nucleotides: TGTGCCAGCAGCTGGCGGGAGGGCGGCACAGATACGCAGTATTTT. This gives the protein CASSWREGGTDTQYF.

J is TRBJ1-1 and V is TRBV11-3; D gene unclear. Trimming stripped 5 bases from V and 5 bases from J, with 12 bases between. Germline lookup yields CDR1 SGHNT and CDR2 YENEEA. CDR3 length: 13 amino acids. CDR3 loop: CASSGRLPTEAFF. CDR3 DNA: TGTGCCAGCAGCGGTAGGCTCCCGACTGAAGCTTTCTTT.